This T cell receptor beta chain stems from a study of beta chain features in type 1 diabetes. Study conclusions and caveats: Patients and controls would share equally any PCR tilt toward shorter templates. Sequencing used cDNA, and cells with high TCR expression could therefore be over-represented.

This clone has more than one count but fewer than ten. Its antigen remains unknown. The authors reverse transcribed all of the isolated RNA, so sequencing captured expressed TCRB transcripts. For naive, central memory and regulatory T cell samples, reads averaged around 3.8 million. TCRdb's copy holds only in-frame clones and misses some; the assay was immunoSEQ multiplex PCR. The data hold roughly 240,000 clones, with roughly 14% observed a single time. The sequence was obtained from a woman aged 40 to 50 in good health. Sequencing input: naive CD4+ T cells from blood.

Here the CDR3 reads CASSVDPGTYNEQFF. CDR3 in DNA: TGTGCCAGCAGCGTAGACCCGGGGACCTACAATGAGCAGTTCTTC. The chain uses TRBV9 and TRBJ2-1, with D perhaps TRBD2 (5 bases). Germline CDR1 reads SGDLS; CDR2 reads YYNGEE. This CDR3 region has 15 residues. V dropped 0 bases and J dropped 2 bases, with 9 bases sitting between them.